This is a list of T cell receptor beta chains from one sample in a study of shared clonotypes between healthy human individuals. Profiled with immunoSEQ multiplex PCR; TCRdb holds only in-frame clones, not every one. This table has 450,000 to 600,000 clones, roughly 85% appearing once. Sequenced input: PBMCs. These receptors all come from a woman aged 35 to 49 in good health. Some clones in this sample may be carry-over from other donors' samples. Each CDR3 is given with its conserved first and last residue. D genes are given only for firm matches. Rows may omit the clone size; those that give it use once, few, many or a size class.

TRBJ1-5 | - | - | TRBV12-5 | TGTGCTAGTGGTAGGGCGGGGGATGATAGCAATCAGCCCCAGCATTTT | CASGRAGDDSNQPQHF
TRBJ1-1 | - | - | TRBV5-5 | TGTGCCAGCAGTTGGACAGCCAACACTGAAGCTTTCTTT | CASSWTANTEAFF
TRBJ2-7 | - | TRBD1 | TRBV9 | TGTGCCAGCAGCGTAGATGGACAGGCTTTTACCTACGAGCAGTACTTC | CASSVDGQAFTYEQYF
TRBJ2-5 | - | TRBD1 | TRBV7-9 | TGTGCCAGCAGCTTAGTGCGACAGGGGGGAGAGCAGTACTTC | CASSLVRQGGEQYF
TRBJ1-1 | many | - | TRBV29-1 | TGCAGCGTTCTGGGGGGGGGAAAGAACACTGAAGCTTTCTTT | CSVLGGGKNTEAFF
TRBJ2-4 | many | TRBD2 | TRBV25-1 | TGTGCCAGCAGTGGACGGGTAGCGGGATCAGCCAAAAACATTCAGTACTTC | CASSGRVAGSAKNIQYF
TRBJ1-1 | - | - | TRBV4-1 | TGCGCCAGCAGCGCACATGGCGTGGGGACTGAAGCTTTCTTT | CASSAHGVGTEAFF
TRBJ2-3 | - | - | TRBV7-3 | TGTGCCAGCAGCCCGGACCCCACAGATACGCAGTATTTT | CASSPDPTDTQYF
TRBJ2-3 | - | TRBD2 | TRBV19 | TGTGCCAGTAGTCACACTAGCGGGAAGTATTTT | CASSHTSGKYF
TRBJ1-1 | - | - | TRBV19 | TGTGCCAGTAGTATAGTTGGCAGAGGTTCTGAAGCTTTCTTT | CASSIVGRGSEAFF
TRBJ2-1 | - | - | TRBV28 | TGTACCAGCAGTTTAGGGCTAAATGAGCAGTTCTTC | CTSSLGLNEQFF
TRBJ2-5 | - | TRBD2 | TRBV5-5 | TGTGCCAGCAGCGGGCAACTAGCGTACCAAGAGACCCAGTACTTC | CASSGQLAYQETQYF
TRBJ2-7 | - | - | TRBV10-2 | TGCGCCAGCAGTGTGACCCCGGACGAGCAGTACTTC | CASSVTPDEQYF
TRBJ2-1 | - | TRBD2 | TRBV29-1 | TGCAGCGTTAACATAGCGGGCCAGGGGCAGTTCTTC | CSVNIAGQGQFF
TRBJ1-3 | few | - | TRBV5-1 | TGCGCCAGCAGCTTGGGCGGTGGAAACACCATATATTTT | CASSLGGGNTIYF
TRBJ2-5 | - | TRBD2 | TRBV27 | TGTGCCAGCAGTTTACACCAAGCCCCGGGACTAGTGGTAGAGACCCAGTACTTC | CASSLHQAPGLVVETQYF
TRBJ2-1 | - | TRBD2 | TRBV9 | TGTGCCAGCAGCGTAGCTTTAGAAGCGGGAGGTGGGAATGAGCAGTTCTTC | CASSVALEAGGGNEQFF
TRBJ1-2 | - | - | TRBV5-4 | TGTGCCAGCAGCTTGTCAAGTACGGGCTATGGCTACACCTTC | CASSLSSTGYGYTF
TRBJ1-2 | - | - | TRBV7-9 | TGTGCCAGCAGCTTAGTGGACTATGGCTACACCTTC | CASSLVDYGYTF
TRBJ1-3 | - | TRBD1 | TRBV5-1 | TGCGCCAGCAGCTTGGGCCCCAGGACAGGGCTCTCTGGAAACACCATATATTTT | CASSLGPRTGLSGNTIYF
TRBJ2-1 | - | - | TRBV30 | TGTGCCTGGAGTGCCGGCCACCCTTTTGGAAATGAGCAGTTCTTC | CAWSAGHPFGNEQFF
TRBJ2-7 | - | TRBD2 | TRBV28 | TGTGCCAGCACGGCTCGGACTAGCGGGAGATTCTACGAGCAGTACTTC | CASTARTSGRFYEQYF
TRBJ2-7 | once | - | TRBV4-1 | TGCGCCAGCAGCCAAGGAGGGACGAGAGAGCAGTACTTC | CASSQGGTREQYF